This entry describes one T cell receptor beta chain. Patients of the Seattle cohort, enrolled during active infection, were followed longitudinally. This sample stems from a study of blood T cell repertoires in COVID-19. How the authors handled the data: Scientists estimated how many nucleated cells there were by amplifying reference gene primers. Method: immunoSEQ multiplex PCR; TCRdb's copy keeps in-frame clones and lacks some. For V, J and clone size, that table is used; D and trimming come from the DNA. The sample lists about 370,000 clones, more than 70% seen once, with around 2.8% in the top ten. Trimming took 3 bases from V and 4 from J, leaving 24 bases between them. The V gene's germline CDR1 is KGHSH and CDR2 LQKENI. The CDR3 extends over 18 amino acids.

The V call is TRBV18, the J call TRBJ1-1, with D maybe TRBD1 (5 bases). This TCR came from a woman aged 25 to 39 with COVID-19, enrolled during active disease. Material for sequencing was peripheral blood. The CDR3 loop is CASSPTDLWDPNFTEAFF. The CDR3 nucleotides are TGTGCCAGCTCACCGACAGATTTGTGGGATCCCAACTTCACTGAAGCTTTCTTT.